This T cell receptor beta chain was documented in a study of shared clonotypes between healthy human individuals. The CDR3 has 15 amino acids. From germline, CDR1 is SEHNR and CDR2 FQNEAQ (reference sequence). V lost 5 bases, J lost 1 base, and 13 bases lay in between. The protocol was immunoSEQ multiplex PCR, while the TCRdb copy is restricted to in-frame clones and leaves out a portion. The sample lists 170,000 or so clones, approximately 61% occurring once. As to this clone: No antigen is known for it.

Regarding the study as a whole: Among donors, sharing of clonotypes was expected to be affected by sequencing depth. The rarefaction results pointed to incomplete sorted-subset sequencing despite large depth.

This clonotype originated in a man aged 25 to 40 in good health. Sequencing used memory CD4+ T cells sorted from blood. The sample's subset: CD45RA-negative fraction. The gene calls are TRBV7-9 and TRBJ2-3; D is ambiguous. The CDR3 sequence is CASSRDLRRTDTQYF. CDR3 DNA sequence: TGTGCCAGCAGCCGCGACCTACGACGCACAGATACGCAGTATTTT.